A selection of T cell receptor beta chains follows, all from one sample in a study of immune characterization of retroperitoneal liposarcoma. Each CDR3 protein gets one entry after TCRdb re-called the PCR reads with MiXCR. The repertoire consists of around 12,000 distinct CDR3 sequences, with 27% occurring once and the leading ten covering roughly 8%. The material sequenced was tumor tissue. All receptors come from a male donor with retroperitoneal liposarcoma. Both conserved end residues are part of each CDR3. A D gene is named only where the DNA matches it firmly. Clone size, where shown, is once, few, many, or a class for clones that have expanded.

d_call | j_call | clone_size | cdr3_length | v_call | cdr3_nt | cdr3_aa
- | TRBJ2-5 | medium-sized | 15 | TRBV7-3 | TGTGCCAGCAGCTGGTTAGGTCAACAGGGAGAGACCCAGTACTTC | CASSWLGQQGETQYF
TRBD1 | TRBJ2-1 | - | 15 | TRBV11-2 | TGTGCCAGCAGCTCGGACAGGGGGAACTCCTACGAGCAGTTCTTC | CASSSDRGNSYEQFF
TRBD1 | TRBJ2-7 | - | 14 | TRBV27 | TGTGCCAGCAGTCGACAGGGGGAGTTCTACGAGCAGTACTTC | CASSRQGEFYEQYF
TRBD1 | TRBJ2-4 | - | 13 | TRBV12-3/TRBV12-4 | TGTGCCAGCAGCAGTAGGGGGCGGGACATTCAGTACTTC | CASSSRGRDIQYF
- | TRBJ2-7 | - | 16 | TRBV6-5 | TGTGCCAGCAGTTTAAATAGTCCGGGACCAACAATGACGCAGTACTTC | CASSLNSPGPTMTQYF
TRBD1 | TRBJ2-6 | few | 17 | TRBV4-1 | TGCGCCAGCAGCCAGGAGACAGGGGGCTCTGGGGCCAACGTCCTGACTTTC | CASSQETGGSGANVLTF
- | TRBJ1-4 | - | 17 | TRBV4-3 | TGCGCCAGCAGCCAAGATTCCGTTACTTTTGGTAATGAAAAACTGTTTTTT | CASSQDSVTFGNEKLFF
TRBD2 | TRBJ2-1 | - | 17 | TRBV6-1 | TGTGCCAGCAGTGGAAAGCGGGAGGGTTGGGGCTACAATGAGCAGTTCTTC | CASSGKREGWGYNEQFF
TRBD1 | TRBJ1-6 | medium-sized | 20 | TRBV12-3/TRBV12-4 | TGTGCCAGCAGCCGGTTAGGACAGGGCCCGGCGGGCGGTCTTGGGTCACCCCTCCACTTT | CASSRLGQGPAGGLGSPLHF
- | TRBJ2-2 | - | 13 | TRBV6-1 | TGTGCCAGCAGTTGGACGGACCCCGGGGAGCTGTTTTTT | CASSWTDPGELFF
- | TRBJ2-7 | - | 15 | TRBV5-5 | TGTGCCAGCAGCTTGGACGCGGGGTTAAACAATGAGCAGTACTTC | CASSLDAGLNNEQYF
TRBD2 | TRBJ2-1 | - | 13 | TRBV11-1 | TGTGCCAGCAGCACCCCGGGGGGCAATGAGCAGTTCTTC | CASSTPGGNEQFF
TRBD1 | TRBJ1-2 | - | 13 | TRBV6-1 | TGTGCCAGCAGGTCAGGACAGGAATATGGCTACACCTTC | CASRSGQEYGYTF
- | TRBJ2-1 | many | 14 | TRBV6-1 | TGTGCCAGCAGACTCATCGGGACTGACAATGAGCAGTTCTTC | CASRLIGTDNEQFF
- | TRBJ1-1 | - | 14 | TRBV12-3/TRBV12-4 | TGTGCCAGCAGTTTCGGGGGCCTGAACACTGAAGCTTTCTTT | CASSFGGLNTEAFF
- | TRBJ2-7 | many | 15 | TRBV6-1 | TGTGCCAGCAGTCTTCCCCACGGGATGACCTACGAGCAGTACTTC | CASSLPHGMTYEQYF
- | TRBJ2-1 | few | 13 | TRBV6-1 | TGTGCCAGCAGCCGGGCTGAGTACAATGAGCAGTTCTTC | CASSRAEYNEQFF
- | TRBJ2-1 | medium-sized | 10 | TRBV27 | TGTGCCGCAGGGGGGGAGACCCAGTTCTTC | CAAGGETQFF
TRBD2 | TRBJ2-1 | - | 15 | TRBV27 | TGTGCCAGCAGTGAAGGACTAGCGGGAGGTCACCATCGGTTCTTC | CASSEGLAGGHHRFF
- | TRBJ1-3 | few | 13 | TRBV7-2 | TGTGCCAGCAGTTGGACAGCTGGAAACACCATATATTTT | CASSWTAGNTIYF
TRBD1 | TRBJ2-5 | medium-sized | 16 | TRBV6-1 | TGTGCCAGCAGTCCCCCGCGGCAGGGGGCTCGGGAGACCCAGTACTTC | CASSPPRQGARETQYF
TRBD2 | TRBJ2-3 | many | 16 | TRBV12-3/TRBV12-4 | TGTGCCAGCAGTCCGGGACTAGCGGTAGCCACAGATACGCAGTATTTT | CASSPGLAVATDTQYF
- | TRBJ2-1 | many | 14 | TRBV12-5 | TGTGCTAGTGGTTTGGGAACAGCTCAAGAGACCCAGTTCTTC | CASGLGTAQETQFF
- | TRBJ1-1 | once | 13 | TRBV10-3 | TGTGCCATCAGTGACAGGGTCCTTAGCGAAGCTTTCTTT | CAISDRVLSEAFF
- | TRBJ2-7 | - | 15 | TRBV7-6 | TGTGCCAGCAGCTTAGTAGGACGGGGGACCTACGAGCAGTACTTC | CASSLVGRGTYEQYF
- | TRBJ2-5 | - | 14 | TRBV6-2/TRBV6-3 | TGTGCCAGCAGTTATAAGAGGGTCCAAGAGACCCAGTACTTC | CASSYKRVQETQYF
- | TRBJ2-5 | - | 13 | TRBV11-2 | TGTGCCAGCCGAAGGGGGGTGCTAGAGACCCAGTACTTC | CASRRGVLETQYF
TRBD2 | TRBJ2-1 | many | 15 | TRBV6-4 | TGTGCCAGCAGTCGACTAGCGGGAGTAGGTAATGAGCAGTTCTTC | CASSRLAGVGNEQFF
TRBD2 | TRBJ2-1 | - | 16 | TRBV11-2 | TGTGCCAGCAGCCCGGGACTAGCGGGAGGACAAGAGACCCAGTTCTTC | CASSPGLAGGQETQFF
- | TRBJ2-1 | - | 13 | TRBV27 | TGTGCCAGCAGTCAGGTTGGGTTTGGTGAGCAGTTCTTC | CASSQVGFGEQFF
- | TRBJ2-3 | few | 14 | TRBV6-1 | TGTGCCAGCAGTGATCGGCTAGCGACAGATACGCAGTATTTT | CASSDRLATDTQYF
- | TRBJ2-7 | many | 13 | TRBV7-3 | TGTGCCAGCAGCTTATATCGGGGGAATGAGCAGTACTTC | CASSLYRGNEQYF
TRBD2 | TRBJ2-1 | large | 17 | TRBV7-6 | TGTGCCAGCAGCACGACTAGCGGGGGGTCCATGTCCTACGAGCAGTTCTTC | CASSTTSGGSMSYEQFF
- | TRBJ1-4 | - | 17 | TRBV6-9 | TGTGCCAGCAGTTACGGGGCCACAACAGGGATTAATGAAAAACTGTTTTTT | CASSYGATTGINEKLFF
- | TRBJ1-2 | - | 15 | TRBV7-6 | TGTGCCAGCAGCCCAAGCTCCGGGCCCGGAGGGGGCTACACCTTC | CASSPSSGPGGGYTF
- | TRBJ1-1 | few | 14 | TRBV6-1 | TGTGCCAGCAAGGACACAGGACGGAACACTGAAGCTTTCTTT | CASKDTGRNTEAFF
TRBD2 | TRBJ2-1 | medium-sized | 12 | TRBV6-1 | TGTGCCAGTAGCTTGCGGGGGGGAGAGCAGTTCTTC | CASSLRGGEQFF
TRBD1 | TRBJ1-6 | - | 16 | TRBV6-1 | TGTGCCAGCAGTGTCCCGGGACAGGTGTATAATTCACCCCTCCACTTT | CASSVPGQVYNSPLHF
TRBD1 | TRBJ1-6 | few | 15 | TRBV12-3/TRBV12-4 | TGTGCCAGCAGAATGGGACAGGTTGATAATTCACCCCTCCACTTT | CASRMGQVDNSPLHF
- | TRBJ2-7 | many | 14 | TRBV7-6 | TGTGCCAGCAGCCCCCCACTAGATACCTACGAGCAGTACTTC | CASSPPLDTYEQYF
- | TRBJ1-5 | - | 15 | TRBV12-3/TRBV12-4 | TGTGCCAGCAGTTTATTTGGCATTAGCAATCAGCCCCAGCATTTT | CASSLFGISNQPQHF
TRBD2 | TRBJ2-2 | few | 18 | TRBV7-2 | TGTGCCAGCAGCTACCCGGGACTAGCGGGGCAAGGGACCGGGGAGCTGTTTTTT | CASSYPGLAGQGTGELFF
- | TRBJ1-1 | medium-sized | 15 | TRBV7-8 | TGTGCCAGCAGCTTAGCCACCCCGGGGGTTACTGAAGCTTTCTTT | CASSLATPGVTEAFF
TRBD1 | TRBJ2-7 | - | 13 | TRBV6-1 | TGTGCCTCGCTCGGGACAGGGGGCTACGAGCAGTACTTC | CASLGTGGYEQYF
- | TRBJ1-3 | - | 15 | TRBV6-1 | TGTGCCAGCAGTGAAGGGGCATTCAGTGGAAACACCATATATTTT | CASSEGAFSGNTIYF
TRBD2 | TRBJ2-5 | - | 14 | TRBV5-4 | TGTGCCAGCAGCTCAGCGGGGCTCCAAGAGACCCAGTACTTC | CASSSAGLQETQYF
- | TRBJ1-5 | medium-sized | 14 | TRBV6-1 | TGTGCCAGCACTAGGGGGGGTAGCAATCAGCCCCAGCATTTT | CASTRGGSNQPQHF
- | TRBJ1-1 | - | 11 | TRBV6-2/TRBV6-3 | TGTGCCAGCAGTTACTCCGGTGAAGCTTTCTTT | CASSYSGEAFF
- | TRBJ2-1 | few | 13 | TRBV27 | TGTGCCAGCAGTTTCGCAATAGACAATGAGCAGTTCTTC | CASSFAIDNEQFF
- | TRBJ1-4 | few | 13 | TRBV6-1 | TGTGCCACTAAGAAGTGGGAAAATGAAAAACTGTTTTTT | CATKKWENEKLFF
- | TRBJ2-1 | few | 14 | TRBV12-3/TRBV12-4 | TGTGCCAGCAGTTTTGATGGCAGCAAAAACATTCAGTTCTTC | CASSFDGSKNIQFF
TRBD2 | TRBJ2-1 | many | 15 | TRBV7-2 | TGTGCCAGCAGCTTAGGGACTAGCGGGGGCAATGAGCAGTTCTTC | CASSLGTSGGNEQFF
TRBD2 | TRBJ2-1 | medium-sized | 14 | TRBV27 | TGTGCCAGCAGTCCCGCTCGGACTAGCGGGACTCTGCTCTTC | CASSPARTSGTLLF
- | TRBJ2-1 | - | 15 | TRBV6-6 | TGTGCCAGCAGACCCGCGGGGGCTACCTCCTACGAGCAGTTCTTC | CASRPAGATSYEQFF
- | TRBJ2-3 | - | 17 | TRBV11-2 | TGTGCCAGCAGCTCAAGACAGGCGCGCCGGAGCACAGATACGCAGTATTTT | CASSSRQARRSTDTQYF
TRBD1 | TRBJ2-1 | - | 16 | TRBV24-1 | TGTGCCACCAGTGATCCCGGGACAGGGACCTACAATGAGCAGTTCTTC | CATSDPGTGTYNEQFF
- | TRBJ1-4 | few | 12 | TRBV6-1 | TGTGCCAGCAGTCGACAGTGGGAAAAACTGTTTTTT | CASSRQWEKLFF
- | TRBJ2-7 | - | 15 | TRBV7-8 | TGTGCCAGCAGCCGGGGCAGGGGACCCTTCTACGAGCAGTACTTC | CASSRGRGPFYEQYF
- | TRBJ2-7 | many | 16 | TRBV11-3 | TGTGCCAGCAGCCGAGAGGGCACGGCAGAATACAATGAGCAGTACTTC | CASSREGTAEYNEQYF
TRBD1 | TRBJ2-1 | many | 15 | TRBV6-1 | TGTGCCAGCAGGCCGGGACAGGGGAGCGGCAATGAGCAGTTCTTC | CASRPGQGSGNEQFF